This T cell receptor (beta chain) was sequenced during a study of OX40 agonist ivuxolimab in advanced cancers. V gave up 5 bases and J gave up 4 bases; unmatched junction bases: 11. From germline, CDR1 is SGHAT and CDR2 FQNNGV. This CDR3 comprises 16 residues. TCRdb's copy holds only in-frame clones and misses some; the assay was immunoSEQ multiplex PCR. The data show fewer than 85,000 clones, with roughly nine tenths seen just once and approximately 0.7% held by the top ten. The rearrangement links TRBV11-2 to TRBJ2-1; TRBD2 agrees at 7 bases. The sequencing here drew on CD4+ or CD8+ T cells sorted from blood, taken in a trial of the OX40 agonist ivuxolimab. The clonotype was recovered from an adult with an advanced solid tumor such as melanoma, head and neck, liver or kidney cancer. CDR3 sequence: CASSNRWGSGYNEQFF. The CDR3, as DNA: TGTGCCAGCAGCAACCGATGGGGTAGCGGGTACAATGAGCAGTTCTTC.